This is a list of T cell receptor beta chains from one sample in a study of spatial heterogeneity in lung cancer. TCRdb re-called the 5' RACE reads with MiXCR, one entry per CDR3 protein. The sample carries about 20,000 distinct CDR3 sequences, 9% to 10% recorded once. This material consisted of PBMCs, taken at follow-up. These TCRs come from a female donor with early-stage non-small cell lung cancer. Both conserved end residues are part of each CDR3. The D gene is left open where the match is weak. Expanded clones get a size class; other rows say once, few or many, or leave the size out.

J: TRBJ2-7; size: many; D: -; V: TRBV4-3; DNA: TGCGCCAGCAGCCAAGATTCTTTAGTAGCGCAGGACCTCCCTACCTACGAGCAGTACTTC; CDR3: CASSQDSLVAQDLPTYEQYF
J: TRBJ2-1; size: many; D: -; V: TRBV5-1; DNA: TGCGCCAGCAGTGATGTCCGAGCTCCGAATGAGCAGTTCTTC; CDR3: CASSDVRAPNEQFF
J: TRBJ2-2; size: few; D: TRBD1; V: TRBV4-1; DNA: TGCGCCAGCAGCCGCAACAGGGGGGACACCGGGGAGCTGTTTTTT; CDR3: CASSRNRGDTGELFF
J: TRBJ1-1; size: many; D: -; V: TRBV20-1; DNA: TGCAGTGCTAGAGATCCAGGGCTCGACACTGAAGCTTTCTTT; CDR3: CSARDPGLDTEAFF
J: TRBJ2-7; size: many; D: -; V: TRBV28; DNA: TGTGCCAGCAGTGGACGGTTTTACGAGCAGTACTTC; CDR3: CASSGRFYEQYF
J: TRBJ1-1; size: many; D: -; V: TRBV11-2; DNA: TGTGCCAGCGGGATTGTCAGGTGGACTGAAGCTTTCTTT; CDR3: CASGIVRWTEAFF
J: TRBJ2-1; size: many; D: TRBD2; V: TRBV28; DNA: TGTGCCAGCAGTTTACGACTAGCCTCCAATGAGCAGTTCTTC; CDR3: CASSLRLASNEQFF
J: TRBJ1-2; size: many; D: -; V: TRBV20-1; DNA: TGCAGTGCTACCCAGGAGGGCTATGGCTACACCTTC; CDR3: CSATQEGYGYTF
J: TRBJ2-5; size: -; D: -; V: TRBV10-3; DNA: TGTGCCATCAGATCTGCAGGGGAGAAAGAGACCCAGTACTTC; CDR3: CAIRSAGEKETQYF
J: TRBJ1-6; size: many; D: -; V: TRBV2; DNA: TGTGCCAGCAGTGAACGGGGGCAGGCACCCCTCCACTTT; CDR3: CASSERGQAPLHF
J: TRBJ2-2; size: many; D: -; V: TRBV7-9; DNA: TGTGCCAGCAGCTTTGTGGGAAACACCGGGGAGCTGTTTTTT; CDR3: CASSFVGNTGELFF
J: TRBJ1-1; size: many; D: -; V: TRBV28; DNA: TGTGCCAGCAGTTTAACGAACACTGAAGCTTTCTTT; CDR3: CASSLTNTEAFF
J: TRBJ2-7; size: many; D: -; V: TRBV11-2; DNA: TGTGCCAGCAGCTTAGATAGGGGGGACGAGCAGTACTTC; CDR3: CASSLDRGDEQYF
J: TRBJ2-3; size: -; D: -; V: TRBV7-9; DNA: TGTGCCAGCAGCCATAGTTTAACGGCCGCAGATACGCAGTATTTT; CDR3: CASSHSLTAADTQYF
J: TRBJ2-1; size: many; D: -; V: TRBV7-2; DNA: TGTGCCAGCAGCCCGACAGGCCGGGCGTACAATGAGCAGTTCTTC; CDR3: CASSPTGRAYNEQFF
J: TRBJ2-7; size: many; D: -; V: TRBV27; DNA: TGTGCCAGCAGTCTAACTCCGGACCCGGGGGACGAGCAGTACTTC; CDR3: CASSLTPDPGDEQYF
J: TRBJ2-5; size: -; D: -; V: TRBV9; DNA: TGTGCCAGCAGCGTAGAGTCCTACCAAGAGACCCAGTACTTC; CDR3: CASSVESYQETQYF
J: TRBJ2-7; size: many; D: TRBD2; V: TRBV29-1; DNA: TGCAGCGTGATAGGGACTAGCGGGAGCTACGAGCAGTACTTC; CDR3: CSVIGTSGSYEQYF
J: TRBJ2-1; size: many; D: -; V: TRBV29-1; DNA: TGCAGCGCCGGGGAATATGAGCAGTTCTTC; CDR3: CSAGEYEQFF
J: TRBJ2-5; size: many; D: -; V: TRBV4-1; DNA: TGCGCCAGCAGCCACGGCGGACAAGAGACCCAGTACTTC; CDR3: CASSHGGQETQYF
J: TRBJ1-1; size: many; D: -; V: TRBV6-6; DNA: TGTGCCAGCAGTTACGACATGAACACTGAAGCTTTCTTT; CDR3: CASSYDMNTEAFF
J: TRBJ1-1; size: -; D: TRBD1; V: TRBV28; DNA: TGTGCCAGCAGTCTACCAACAGGGGCGAACACTGAAGCTTTCTTT; CDR3: CASSLPTGANTEAFF
J: TRBJ2-7; size: many; D: -; V: TRBV20-1; DNA: TGCAGTGCCCTACCCGTCGCAGGGGGGTCGTACGAGCAGTACTTC; CDR3: CSALPVAGGSYEQYF
J: TRBJ1-5; size: -; D: -; V: TRBV6-6; DNA: TGTGCCAGCAGTAACGGCTATAGCAATCAGCCCCAGCATTTT; CDR3: CASSNGYSNQPQHF
J: TRBJ2-7; size: many; D: TRBD1; V: TRBV27; DNA: TGTGCCAGCAGAAGCGGTGGGACAGGGGGTGTGGGCGACGAGCAGTACTTC; CDR3: CASRSGGTGGVGDEQYF
J: TRBJ2-2; size: -; D: TRBD1; V: TRBV20-1; DNA: TGCAGTGCTAGACGGGGACAGGGAATGGCCGGGGAGCTGTTTTTT; CDR3: CSARRGQGMAGELFF
J: TRBJ1-1; size: many; D: -; V: TRBV5-1; DNA: TGCGCCAGCAGCTCCGAACCCGCCTTAGGGACTGAAGCTTTCTTT; CDR3: CASSSEPALGTEAFF
J: TRBJ2-3; size: many; D: TRBD2; V: TRBV28; DNA: TGTGCCAGCAGTTTTCCCCTAGCGGGGGAGAAAAATACGCAGTATTTT; CDR3: CASSFPLAGEKNTQYF
J: TRBJ1-2; size: once; D: -; V: TRBV19; DNA: TGTGCCAGTAGTATAGAAGGACAGCGCGGCTACACCTTC; CDR3: CASSIEGQRGYTF
J: TRBJ2-1; size: many; D: -; V: TRBV13; DNA: TGTGCCACCCGAAGGGGGGGGTCCTACAATGAGCAGTTCTTC; CDR3: CATRRGGSYNEQFF